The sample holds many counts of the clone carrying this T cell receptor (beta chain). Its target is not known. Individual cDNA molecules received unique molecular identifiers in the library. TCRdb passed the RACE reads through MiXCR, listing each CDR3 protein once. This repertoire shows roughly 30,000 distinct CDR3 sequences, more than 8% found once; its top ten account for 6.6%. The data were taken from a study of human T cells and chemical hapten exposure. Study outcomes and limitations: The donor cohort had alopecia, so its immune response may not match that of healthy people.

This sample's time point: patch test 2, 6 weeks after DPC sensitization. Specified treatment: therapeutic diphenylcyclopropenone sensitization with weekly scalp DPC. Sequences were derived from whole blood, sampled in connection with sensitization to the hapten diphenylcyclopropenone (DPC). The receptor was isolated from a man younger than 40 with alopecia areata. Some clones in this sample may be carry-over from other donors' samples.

In nucleotides, the CDR3 is TGTGCCAGCTCACCCACCGGGGCCAGCCCTTCTTTCTTGGGGGGCTACACCTTC. It encodes CASSPTGASPSFLGGYTF. The chain uses TRBV18 and TRBJ1-2; D possibly corresponds to TRBD1 (5 bases). CDR1 and CDR2 (germline): KGHSH, LQKENI. The CDR3 runs 18 residues. Between the trimmed V and J ends, which lost 3 bases and 8 bases, there was a span of 28 bases.